The 26 T cell receptor beta chains presented below share a single source sample, sequenced in a study of cytomegalovirus exposure and HLA in healthy donors. The primer mix had 60 Vbeta and 13 Jbeta primers. TCRdb's copy holds only in-frame clones and misses some; the assay was immunoSEQ multiplex PCR. Of 90,000 to 150,000 clones in the sample, roughly 70% are singletons; the top ten hold just under 3%. Specimen: PBMCs. The origin of the receptors is a woman in her thirties or forties in good health and CMV-seropositive.

There are a few counts of this clone. The chain couples TRBV28 to TRBJ2-7, with TRBD2 matching 11 bases. Germline trimming cut 2 bases from V and 6 bases from J; bases unmatched to any gene: 6. The germline V gene has CDR1 MDHEN and CDR2 SYDVKM. The CDR3 sequence is 15 residues long. As DNA, the CDR3 is TGTGCCAGCAGTTTAGGTGGGACTAGCGGAATCGAGCAGTACTTC. It yields the protein CASSLGGTSGIEQYF.

J is TRBJ1-2 and V is TRBV30; D not resolved. The CDR3 is made up of 14 amino acids. Between the trimmed V and J ends, which lost 4 bases and 5 bases, there was a span of 17 bases. Germline V gene lookup returns CDR1 GTSNPN and CDR2 SVGIG (reference sequence). In nucleotides, the CDR3 is TGTGCCTGGATTGATTTTGAGGGAATGTATGGCTACACCTTC. Translation gives CAWIDFEGMYGYTF.

Here the CDR3 DNA reads TGTGCCACCACCGGGAGCCGGGACCGTAGCACAGATACGCAGTATTTT. Amino acid sequence: CATTGSRDRSTDTQYF. The V and J genes are TRBV5-6 and TRBJ2-3, with a possible D match to TRBD2 (6 bases). Trimming pared 9 bases from V and 0 bases from J, leaving 20 bases between. From germline, CDR1 is SGHDT and CDR2 YYEEEE. This CDR3 is 16 amino acids long.

This chain uses TRBV19 with TRBJ2-1; 8 nucleotides line up with TRBD2. V trimming: 1 base; J trimming: 2 bases; junction bases outside the gene matches: 1. The CDR3 has 15 residues. Germline lookup yields CDR1 LNHDA and CDR2 SQIVND (reference sequence). Here the CDR3 reads CASSIGGGTYNEQFF. In DNA form, the CDR3 reads TGTGCCAGTAGTATAGGCGGGGGGACCTACAATGAGCAGTTCTTC.

The chain's CDR3 is CASSPPLLNTEAFF. CDR3 coding DNA: TGTGCCAGCAGTCCTCCTCTCCTGAACACTGAAGCTTTCTTT. The V call is TRBV2, the J call TRBJ1-1; D is unresolved. The CDR3 is 14 amino acids. Germline CDR1 reads SNHLY; CDR2 reads FYNNEI. With 5 bases removed from V and 0 bases from J, the gap between germline ends came to 10 bases.

The V and J genes are TRBV28 and TRBJ2-1; 12 bases match TRBD2. The ends lost 6 bases at V and 7 bases at J; junction bases unmatched: 1. Germline assignment: CDR1 MDHEN and CDR2 SYDVKM. The CDR3 has 13 amino acids. The CDR3 is CASRLAGGNEQFF. The DNA of the CDR3 is TGTGCCAGCAGGCTAGCGGGAGGGAATGAGCAGTTCTTC.

The chain employs TRBV7-2 and TRBJ2-2; the match to TRBD2 covers 7 bases. CDR1 and CDR2 from the germline V gene are SGHTA and FQGNSA. This CDR3 contains 16 residues. J was trimmed by 6 bases and V by 2 bases; bases with no gene match: 9. As DNA, the CDR3 is TGTGCCAGCAGCTTACGAGGGAGGGATGCCCCCGGGGAGCTGTTTTTT. Residues: CASSLRGRDAPGELFF.

This chain connects TRBV4-2 to TRBJ2-1, with 8 bases identical to TRBD2. The CDR3 loop spans 24 amino acids. Germline V gene lookup returns CDR1 LGHNA and CDR2 YNFKEQ. Trimming took 4 bases from V and 0 from J; bases not matched to a gene: 29. CDR3: CASSPGRLGPGLERTTHSYNEQFF. CDR3 nucleotide sequence: TGTGCCAGCAGCCCGGGGCGTCTGGGTCCGGGACTAGAACGAACCACCCACTCCTACAATGAGCAGTTCTTC.

V usage is TRBV6-5 and J usage is TRBJ1-2, with 7 bases that match TRBD1. Germline trimming cut 7 bases from V and 4 bases from J; bases unmatched to any gene: 9. CDR1 MNHEY and CDR2 SVGAGI come from the germline V gene. The CDR3 covers 14 residues. CDR3 DNA: TGTGCCAGCAATTCTAGGGGGCGCGGCTATGGCTACACCTTC. Its translation: CASNSRGRGYGYTF.

This clone was detected only once. The rearrangement joins TRBV13 to TRBJ2-3; D remains ambiguous. Per germline, CDR1 PRHDT and CDR2 FYEKMQ (reference sequence). The germline V and J ends were trimmed by 7 bases and 5 bases, with 13 bases remaining between them. The CDR3 has 13 residues. CDR3 protein: CASMAGLRDTQYF. The CDR3, as DNA: TGTGCCAGCATGGCTGGTTTAAGAGATACGCAGTATTTT.

The chain recombines TRBV6-5 with TRBJ2-5, with D possibly TRBD2 on 6 matching bases. Germline lookup yields CDR1 MNHEY and CDR2 SVGAGI. The CDR3 sequence is 15 residues long. The ends were cut back, 4 bases at V and 5 bases at J, with 17 bases in the middle. The CDR3 loop is CASSSRGGTMETQYF. CDR3 DNA: TGTGCCAGCAGTTCCCGTGGAGGGACGATGGAGACCCAGTACTTC.

The chain employs TRBV7-3 and TRBJ1-3; D call uncertain. Trimming took 0 bases from V and 3 from J, leaving 6 bases between them. The germline CDR1 and CDR2 sequences are SGHTA and FQGTGA. The length of the CDR3 is 14 residues. In nucleotides, the CDR3 is TGTGCCAGCAGCTTAACAGGGAGTGGAAACACCATATATTTT. Translated, it gives CASSLTGSGNTIYF.

This chain joins TRBV7-9 and TRBJ2-7, with 14 bases that match TRBD2. V was clipped by 5 bases and J by 0 bases; unmatched bases: 6. This CDR3 contains 17 residues. Germline V gene lookup returns CDR1 SEHNR and CDR2 FQNEAQ (reference sequence). The CDR3 nucleotides read TGTGCCAGCAGCCTCGGACTAGCGGGAGGCCACTCCTACGAGCAGTACTTC. This codes for CASSLGLAGGHSYEQYF.

This rearrangement joins TRBV9 to TRBJ1-5; 9 bases line up with TRBD1. The junction had 3 bases not matched to a gene; V was cut back by 4 bases and J by 4 bases. Germline CDR1 SGDLS, CDR2 YYNGEE. This CDR3 comprises 14 residues. CDR3 nucleotides: TGTGCCAGCAGCACCGGGACAGGGAATCAGCCCCAGCATTTT. Its translation is CASSTGTGNQPQHF.

This clone has a handful of counts. The chain combines TRBV6-5 with TRBJ1-2; 7 nucleotides agree with TRBD1. Trimming removed 5 bases from V and 4 bases from J; junction bases left unmatched: 10. The CDR3 length is 15 residues. The germline V gene encodes CDR1 MNHEY and CDR2 SVGAGI. CDR3 in amino acids: CASSLGQSAFYGYTF. The CDR3 nucleotides read TGTGCCAGCAGTCTGGGACAGTCAGCTTTCTATGGCTACACCTTC.

This chain's CDR3 is CASSPRVSNTGELFF. The CDR3, as DNA: TGCGCCAGCAGCCCTCGAGTTTCGAACACCGGGGAGCTGTTTTTT. The chain employs TRBV4-3 and TRBJ2-2; D is unresolved. Germline V gene sequence: CDR1 LGHNA, CDR2 YSLEER. Trimming took off 4 bases at V and 0 bases at J, with 9 bases between the two ends. The CDR3 contains 15 residues.

V gene TRBV10-3 combines with J gene TRBJ1-4, with D possibly TRBD1 on 5 matching bases. Germline assignment: CDR1 ENHRY and CDR2 SYGVKD. Deletions cut 0 bases from V and 7 bases from J, with 9 bases between. The CDR3 is made up of 14 amino acids. Here the CDR3 reads CAISESGAGEKLFF. CDR3 sequence (DNA): TGTGCCATCAGTGAGTCAGGGGCCGGTGAAAAACTGTTTTTT.

This clone has a handful of counts. The chain is built from TRBV28 and TRBJ2-7; tentatively, D is TRBD2 (5 bases). V lost 9 bases to trimming and J lost 3 bases, with 15 bases between them. The germline gives CDR1 MDHEN, CDR2 SYDVKM. The CDR3 contains 13 residues. The CDR3 sequence is CASQRTGNYEQYF. The CDR3 coding sequence is TGTGCCAGTCAAAGGACGGGGAACTACGAGCAGTACTTC.

CDR3 nucleotides: TGCGCCAGCAGCCGAACTGACAGAGCCTTTCTCTATGGCTACACCTTC. It is translated as CASSRTDRAFLYGYTF. The V gene is TRBV4-3, the J gene TRBJ1-2, with D perhaps matching TRBD1 (5 bases). Germline values: CDR1 LGHNA, CDR2 YSLEER. This CDR3 is built from 16 residues. Trimming left V 4 bases short and J 4 bases short, with 19 bases between.

Written as DNA, the CDR3 is TGTGCCTGGAAACGCCCGGGCAATCAGCCCCAGCATTTT. Its protein is CAWKRPGNQPQHF. This sequence joins TRBV30 and TRBJ1-5; no reliable D call. There are 13 residues in the CDR3. Germline assignment: CDR1 GTSNPN and CDR2 SVGIG (reference sequence). V lost 4 bases to trimming and J lost 2 bases, with 9 bases between them.

This clone was detected only a few times. The chain recombines TRBV4-3 with TRBJ2-3, with D possibly matching TRBD1 (5 bases). Germline V lookup: CDR1 LGHNA, CDR2 YSLEER. This CDR3 has 15 residues. Trimming left V 6 bases short and J 4 bases short, with 17 bases between. CDR3 loop: CASSQAPQVPDTQYF. The CDR3 coding sequence is TGCGCCAGCAGTCAGGCCCCACAGGTCCCAGATACGCAGTATTTT.

This clone occurred a few times. V gene TRBV2 combines with J gene TRBJ2-7; a possible D gene is TRBD1 (5 bases). The CDR3 has 13 amino acids. Per germline, CDR1 SNHLY and CDR2 FYNNEI. Trimming took 6 bases from V and 0 from J, leaving 9 bases between them. The CDR3 is CASSLRDSYEQYF. The CDR3 DNA follows: TGTGCCAGCAGCCTCAGGGACTCCTACGAGCAGTACTTC.

The CDR3 loop reads CASSYLSSNQPQHF. For the CDR3, the DNA is TGTGCCAGCAGTTACCTCAGTAGCAATCAGCCCCAGCATTTT. The rearrangement joins TRBV6-5 to TRBJ1-5; D uncertain. The CDR3 has 14 residues. Per the germline V gene, CDR1 is MNHEY and CDR2 is SVGAGI. The V and J ends lost 2 bases and 0 bases respectively, with 5 bases between them.

The chain is built from TRBV9 and TRBJ1-3; 7 bases match TRBD1. Germline V gene data show CDR1 as SGDLS and CDR2 as YYNGEE. The ends lost 4 bases at V and 0 bases at J; junction bases unmatched: 4. This CDR3 contains 15 residues. CDR3 amino acids: CASSPGTVSGNTIYF. The DNA of the CDR3 is TGTGCCAGCAGCCCCGGGACAGTCTCTGGAAACACCATATATTTT.

This chain connects TRBV5-1 to TRBJ2-2, with 10 bases identical to TRBD1. Trimming took 4 bases from V and 3 from J; bases not matched to a gene: 3. The germline V gene has CDR1 SGHRS and CDR2 YFSETQ. There are 15 residues in the CDR3. DNA for the CDR3: TGCGCCAGCAGCGGGACAGGGGAGTACACCGGGGAGCTGTTTTTT. It is translated as CASSGTGEYTGELFF.

CDR3 amino acids: CASSQGLAGAKEQFF. The CDR3, as DNA: TGCGCCAGCAGCCAAGGCCTAGCGGGAGCGAAGGAGCAGTTCTTC. This chain connects TRBV4-3 to TRBJ2-1; 10 nucleotides agree with TRBD2. Germline loops: CDR1 LGHNA, CDR2 YSLEER. J lost 10 bases, V lost 1 base, and 7 bases had no gene match. The CDR3 consists of 15 residues.